The 23 T cell receptor beta chains below were found in one sample sequenced in a study of cytomegalovirus exposure and HLA in healthy donors. This table comes from immunoSEQ multiplex PCR, and its TCRdb copy is limited to in-frame clones, with some not included. The sample records some 120,000 clones, 90% to 96% being singletons. Sequences were obtained from PBMCs. These receptor sequences come from a man between 18 and 35 years old in good health and CMV-seronegative.

The chain couples TRBV4-3 to TRBJ2-3; D perhaps matches TRBD1 (5 bases). Germline V CDR1 and CDR2: LGHNA, YSLEER. The CDR3 is 14 amino acids. The V and J ends lost 4 bases and 3 bases respectively, with 11 bases between them. The CDR3: CASSRWGATDTQYF. The CDR3 DNA reads TGCGCCAGCAGCCGATGGGGCGCGACAGATACGCAGTATTTT.

The chain links TRBV11-2 to TRBJ2-7, with 8 bases matching TRBD1. CDR3 size: 15 residues. Trimming at V came to 3 bases and at J to 1 base, leaving 5 bases not matched to a gene. The germline V gene has CDR1 SGHAT and CDR2 FQNNGV. CDR3 region: CASSLDGQGSYEQYF. CDR3 bases: TGTGCCAGCAGCTTGGACGGACAGGGATCCTACGAGCAGTACTTC. Complete variable domain (other parts from reference TRBV11-2 and TRBJ2-7): EAGVAQSPRYKIIEKRQSVAFWCNPISGHATLYWYQQILGQGPKLLIQFQNNGVVDDSQLPKDRFSAERLKGVDSTLKIQPAKLEDSAVYLCASSLDGQGSYEQYFGPGTRLTVT.

This clone has just one count. This rearrangement joins TRBV30 to TRBJ2-2; possible D gene TRBD2, 5 bases. Between the trimmed V and J ends, which lost 5 bases and 0 bases, there was a span of 10 bases. The CDR3 contains 14 residues. Per the germline V gene, CDR1 is GTSNPN and CDR2 is SVGIG (reference sequence). The CDR3 region has the DNA TGTGCCTGGGTGGAGGTGGCGAACACCGGGGAGCTGTTTTTT. Amino acids: CAWVEVANTGELFF.

The V call is TRBV27, the J call TRBJ2-2; 8 bases map to TRBD1. This CDR3 comprises 14 residues. V shed 3 bases and J 7 bases; nucleotides not matched to a gene: 4. Germline V gives CDR1 MNHEY, CDR2 SMNVEV (reference sequence). The CDR3 sequence: CASSFQGANGELFF. Here the CDR3 DNA reads TGTGCCAGCAGTTTTCAGGGGGCAAACGGGGAGCTGTTTTTT.

The genes are TRBV5-8 and TRBJ2-2; tentatively, D is TRBD1 (6 bases). This CDR3 contains 15 residues. The ends were cut back, 5 bases at V and 6 bases at J, with 17 bases in the middle. Germline loops: CDR1 SGHTS, CDR2 YDEGEE. The CDR3: CASRRGQFNAGELFF. The CDR3 DNA follows: TGTGCCAGCAGAAGAGGACAGTTTAACGCCGGGGAGCTGTTTTTT.

As concerns this clone: One end of the junction is discordant with germline, which a read error may explain. The chain joins TRBV7-7 to TRBJ2-1, with TRBD1 identical over 9 bases. From germline, CDR1 is SSHAT and CDR2 FNYEAQ (reference sequence). CDR3 length: 13 residues. The CDR3 reads CASSSGQGNEQFF. DNA of the CDR3: TGTGCTAGCAGCTCGGGACAGGGCAATGAGCAGTTCTTC.

This chain connects TRBV9 to TRBJ2-7; tentatively, D is TRBD2 (6 bases). V lost 0 bases, J lost 0 bases, and 7 bases lay in between. This CDR3 is 14 amino acids long. Germline CDR1 is SGDLS and CDR2 is YYNGEE. The CDR3 DNA reads TGTGCCAGCAGCGTAGGGCGGGACTCCTACGAGCAGTACTTC. This sequence encodes CASSVGRDSYEQYF. The full variable domain, rest sourced from reference TRBV9 and TRBJ2-7, is DSGVTQTPKHLITATGQRVTLRCSPRSGDLSVYWYQQSLDQGLQFLIQYYNGEERAKGNILERFSAQQFPDLHSELNLSSLELGDSALYFCASSVGRDSYEQYFGPGTRLTVT.

The chain links TRBV28 to TRBJ2-7, with D perhaps matching TRBD1 (5 bases). CDR3 size: 14 residues. Germline CDR1 is MDHEN and CDR2 is SYDVKM. V was pared by 3 bases and J by 4 bases, with 13 bases between. The CDR3 loop is CASSFAGIKYEQYF. The CDR3, as DNA: TGTGCCAGCAGTTTTGCAGGGATAAAATACGAGCAGTACTTC.

V is TRBV2 and J is TRBJ2-2, with 8 nucleotides matching TRBD2. The V gene's germline CDR1 is SNHLY and CDR2 FYNNEI. V lost 6 bases and J lost 4; bases outside the gene matches: 7. The CDR3 is made up of 15 amino acids. CDR3 bases: TGTGCCAGCAGGACCCGGACTAGCAGCACCGGGGAGCTGTTTTTT. The encoded protein is CASRTRTSSTGELFF.

The chain recombines TRBV9 with TRBJ1-1, with D perhaps matching TRBD1 (5 bases). CDR1 SGDLS and CDR2 YYNGEE come from the germline V gene. This CDR3 region has 16 residues. V was trimmed by 3 bases and J by 9 bases, leaving 24 bases between them. The chain's CDR3 is CASSAGVGAGSSQAFF. In nucleotides, the CDR3 is TGTGCCAGCAGCGCGGGGGTCGGGGCAGGAAGCAGTCAAGCTTTCTTT.

The J gene is TRBJ1-1, the V gene TRBV11-3; 8 positions match TRBD1. V lost 5 bases and J lost 6; bases outside the gene matches: 8. CDR1 is SGHNT and CDR2 is YENEEA in the germline V gene. This CDR3 region has 14 residues. CDR3 amino acids: CASSPSTGDAEAFF. DNA of the CDR3: TGTGCCAGCAGCCCCTCGACAGGGGACGCTGAAGCTTTCTTT.

The V and J genes are TRBV29-1 and TRBJ2-1; D not resolved. From germline, CDR1 is SQVTM and CDR2 ANQGSEA. V shed 3 bases and J shed 0 bases, with 9 bases lying between them. The CDR3 loop spans 14 amino acids. Written as DNA, the CDR3 is TGCAGCGTTGAGAGTAGTGACTCCTACAATGAGCAGTTCTTC. It translates to CSVESSDSYNEQFF.

The rearrangement uses TRBV5-6 and TRBJ2-7, with D perhaps matching TRBD1 (5 bases). Trimming removed 0 bases from V and 4 bases from J, with 11 bases in between. Germline V gene data show CDR1 as SGHDT and CDR2 as YYEEEE. This CDR3 has 14 amino acids. CDR3 nucleotides: TGTGCCAGCAGCTTGGTTCAGGGCACGTACGAGCAGTACTTC. This gives the protein CASSLVQGTYEQYF.

The J gene is TRBJ2-7, the V gene TRBV2, with 9 bases identical to TRBD1. The CDR3 sequence is 15 residues long. Germline V gene sequence: CDR1 SNHLY, CDR2 FYNNEI. V lost 6 bases and J lost 5; bases outside the gene matches: 11. In DNA, the CDR3 is TGTGCCAGCAGCGCCTCGACAGGGGGTATCCACGAGCAGTACTTC. Its translation is CASSASTGGIHEQYF.

The genes are TRBV7-9 and TRBJ1-5, with 9 positions matching TRBD1. Germline CDR1 is SEHNR and CDR2 is FQNEAQ (reference sequence). V trimming: 1 base; J trimming: 7 bases; junction bases outside the gene matches: 5. The CDR3 has 15 amino acids. CDR3 residues: CASSLGTGVIQPQHF. CDR3 in DNA: TGTGCCAGCAGCTTAGGGACAGGGGTTATCCAGCCCCAGCATTTT.

The V and J genes are TRBV19 and TRBJ2-5; D is possibly TRBD2 (6 bases). The CDR3 is 17 amino acids. The germline CDR1 and CDR2 sequences are LNHDA and SQIVND (reference sequence). The V and J ends lost 3 bases and 5 bases respectively, with 22 bases between them. The CDR3 DNA reads as TGTGCCAGTAGTATCGTGGGGGACTTACGCATGGAGGAGACCCAGTACTTC. This translates into CASSIVGDLRMEETQYF.

This clone has just one count. V and J are TRBV14 and TRBJ1-2, with D hard to call. V was trimmed by 4 bases and J by 8 bases, leaving 5 bases between them. There are 10 residues in the CDR3. The germline gives CDR1 SGHDN, CDR2 FVKESK. CDR3 DNA sequence: TGTGCCAGCAGCCCACTGGGCTACACCTTC. Protein: CASSPLGYTF.

This clone came up a few times. This rearrangement joins TRBV4-3 to TRBJ2-7; 7 bases fit TRBD1. J gave up 3 bases and V 0 bases, and 8 bases lay outside the gene matches. The CDR3 spans 16 residues. Per germline, CDR1 LGHNA and CDR2 YSLEER. The CDR3 here is CASSQELDRTGYEQYF. The CDR3 DNA reads as TGCGCCAGCAGCCAAGAGCTGGACAGGACAGGCTACGAGCAGTACTTC.

J is TRBJ2-6 and V is TRBV9, with a weak D call TRBD1 (5 bases). The CDR3 contains 15 residues. Trimming stripped 3 bases from V and 0 bases from J, with 7 bases between. Germline CDR1 reads SGDLS; CDR2 reads YYNGEE. The CDR3 sequence: CASSETVSGANVLTF. Written as DNA, the CDR3 is TGTGCCAGCAGCGAGACAGTCTCTGGGGCCAACGTCCTGACTTTC.

The V call is TRBV30, the J call TRBJ1-1, with 10 bases that match TRBD1. Germline V gives CDR1 GTSNPN, CDR2 SVGIG (reference sequence). Unmatched junction bases numbered 1, after V lost 0 bases and J lost 6 bases. The CDR3 covers 13 residues. The CDR3 DNA follows: TGTGCCTGGAGTGTGGGACAGGGGCCTGAAGCTTTCTTT. This translates into CAWSVGQGPEAFF.

The chain uses TRBV5-1 and TRBJ1-1; no firm D call. Trimming removed 0 bases at V and 3 bases at J, with 18 bases between. Germline V gives CDR1 SGHRS, CDR2 YFSETQ. The CDR3 runs to 17 residues. In nucleotides, the CDR3 is TGCGCCAGCAGCTTGGAGGCCCCTCAAGGGCGGGACACTGAAGCTTTCTTT. It yields the protein CASSLEAPQGRDTEAFF.

The rearrangement links TRBV28 to TRBJ1-2; TRBD1 agrees at 12 bases. The CDR3 loop spans 15 amino acids. V was pared by 4 bases and J by 5 bases, with 5 bases of the junction left unmatched. Germline V lookup: CDR1 MDHEN, CDR2 SYDVKM. The CDR3 here is CASSSGQGARYGYTF. The CDR3 nucleotides are TGTGCCAGCAGTTCGGGACAGGGGGCAAGATATGGCTACACCTTC.

The chain has TRBV27 and TRBJ1-1, with 8 bases matching TRBD1. The CDR3 contains 18 residues. Trimming took 5 bases from V and 0 from J; bases not matched to a gene: 14. From germline, CDR1 is MNHEY and CDR2 SMNVEV (reference sequence). CDR3 DNA sequence: TGTGCCAGCAGTACCCCCCCAGGGGGCGGATTGATGAACACTGAAGCTTTCTTT. Protein sequence: CASSTPPGGGLMNTEAFF.